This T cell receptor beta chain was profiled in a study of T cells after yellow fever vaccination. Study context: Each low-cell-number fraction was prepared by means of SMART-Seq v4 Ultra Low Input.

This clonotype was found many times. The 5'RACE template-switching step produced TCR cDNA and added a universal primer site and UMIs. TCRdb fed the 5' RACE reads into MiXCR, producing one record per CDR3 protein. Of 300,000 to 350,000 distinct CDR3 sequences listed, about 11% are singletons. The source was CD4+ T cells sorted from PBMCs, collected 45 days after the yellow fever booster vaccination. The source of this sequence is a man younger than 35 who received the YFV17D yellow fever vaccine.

DNA of the CDR3: TGTGCCACCAGTGATACCCGGGACAGGGGTGGGACAGATACGCAGTATTTT. As protein: CATSDTRDRGGTDTQYF. The chain employs TRBV24-1 and TRBJ2-3; TRBD1 aligns across 10 bases. J gave up 3 bases and V 3 bases, and 8 bases lay outside the gene matches. Germline V gene data show CDR1 as KGHDR and CDR2 as SFDVKD. The CDR3 is 17 amino acids.